These T cell receptor beta chains were read from a single sample in a study of T cell responses to AZD1222 COVID-19 vaccine. Here immunoSEQ multiplex PCR was the method, and the copy in TCRdb shows in-frame clones only, minus some. This table holds about 170,000 clones, about 92% found once. This specimen consisted of peripheral blood, obtained on day 0 of AZD1222 vaccination. The receptors were gathered from an adult in good health. Each CDR3 is given with its conserved first and last residue. The D gene is left open where the match is weak. Clone size is stated in some rows and not others, as once, few, many or a class when expanded.

clone_size d_call j_call v_call cdr3_aa cdr3_nt
- - TRBJ1-6 TRBV28 CASGYAEPLHF TGTGCCAGCGGCTATGCGGAACCCCTCCACTTT
- TRBD1 TRBJ2-7 TRBV5-8 CASSSYRGSYEQYF TGTGCCAGCAGCTCCTACAGGGGTTCCTACGAGCAGTACTTC
- TRBD1 TRBJ1-4 TRBV9 CASSVDGQGRKLFF TGTGCCAGCAGCGTAGACGGACAGGGGCGAAAACTGTTTTTT
- TRBD2 TRBJ2-7 TRBV9 CASSAASGSNDEQYF TGTGCCAGCAGCGCAGCTAGCGGGAGTAACGACGAGCAGTACTTC
- TRBD2 TRBJ2-1 TRBV7-9 CASSPGGGSPYNEQFF TGTGCCAGCAGCCCCGGGGGGGGATCCCCTTACAATGAGCAGTTCTTC
- - TRBJ1-2 TRBV9 CASSARGGGYTF TGTGCCAGCAGCGCCCGCGGGGGTGGCTACACCTTC
- TRBD2 TRBJ2-7 TRBV20-1 CSASRLAGGFYEQYF TGCAGTGCTAGTCGGCTAGCGGGAGGGTTCTACGAGCAGTACTTC
once TRBD1 TRBJ2-5 TRBV29-1 CSAKQGQETQYF TGCAGCGCAAAACAGGGGCAGGAGACCCAGTACTTC
- - TRBJ2-2 TRBV19 CASNPTLRAYTGELFF TGTGCCAGCAACCCGACCCTCCGGGCCTACACCGGGGAGCTGTTTTTT
- TRBD1 TRBJ1-5 TRBV15 CATSRDRASNQPQHF TGTGCCACCAGCAGGGACAGGGCCTCCAATCAGCCCCAGCATTTT
- TRBD2 TRBJ2-3 TRBV6-1 CASSEYSGRALGGKDTQYF TGTGCCAGCAGTGAATATAGCGGGAGGGCCTTAGGTGGAAAGGATACGCAGTATTTT
- TRBD1 TRBJ1-4 TRBV6-5 CASSYNDRRGQLFF TGTGCCAGCAGTTACAACGATAGGAGGGGGCAACTGTTTTTT
- TRBD2 TRBJ2-1 TRBV7-2 CASSLGLAHNNEQFF TGTGCCAGCAGCCTCGGACTAGCGCACAACAATGAGCAGTTCTTC
- TRBD1 TRBJ1-5 TRBV5-5 CASSYDRGNNQPQHF TGTGCCAGCAGTTACGACAGGGGGAACAATCAGCCCCAGCATTTT
- - TRBJ1-5 TRBV18 CASSPQASHSNQPQHF TGTGCCAGCTCACCACAGGCTTCTCATAGCAATCAGCCCCAGCATTTT
- TRBD1 TRBJ2-3 TRBV7-2 CASSPGTGSTDTQYF TGTGCCAGCAGCCCCGGGACAGGGAGCACAGATACGCAGTATTTT